The rows below give T cell receptor beta chains drawn from one sample of a study of identical twins. Each CDR3 protein is one row after TCRdb ran MiXCR on the 5' RACE reads. Seen here are hundreds of thousands of distinct CDR3 sequences, roughly 6% observed once, and the top ten hold around 1.9%. Sequencing was carried out using naive T cells sorted from blood. The receptors derive from a man between 18 and 29 years old in good health. The CDR3 runs from the conserved cysteine through the conserved F or W. The order of the fields is V gene, J gene, CDR3 protein.

TRBV5-1	TRBJ1-1	CASSPPGFNTEAFF
TRBV4-1	TRBJ2-1	CASTFGLAGVIDGVNEQFF
TRBV13	TRBJ2-5	CASSPPEWGETQYF
TRBV6-1	TRBJ1-1	CASSTGYRANTEAFF
TRBV7-2	TRBJ1-1	CASSLTQGVSEAFF
TRBV12-3/TRBV12-4	TRBJ1-1	CASSFGSRGRTEAFF
TRBV5-1	TRBJ2-5	CASSLQTGRGETQYF
TRBV5-1	TRBJ2-3	CASSLLTGGFTDTQYF
TRBV7-3	TRBJ2-1	CASSSTLDENEQFF
TRBV29-1	TRBJ2-5	CSVGTLQGSETQYF
TRBV6-6	TRBJ1-1	CAARVNTEAFF
TRBV27	TRBJ2-7	CASSRTGFSYEQYF
TRBV18	TRBJ2-5	CASSPLSQFETQYF
TRBV27	TRBJ1-2	CASSPRTGANYGYTF
TRBV7-2	TRBJ2-7	CASSLALTGGGNEQYF
TRBV10-3	TRBJ2-5	CAISESRGRGWETQYF
TRBV7-9	TRBJ1-1	CASRGSGEASEAFF
TRBV5-1	TRBJ2-5	CASSMGLAGGRETQYF
TRBV20-1	TRBJ2-1	CSARGLAGASYNEQFF
TRBV11-2	TRBJ2-5	CASSARERKTQYF
TRBV12-3/TRBV12-4	TRBJ1-1	CASSFGSQGTEAFF
TRBV14	TRBJ2-5	CASSPRFGQETQYF
TRBV12-3/TRBV12-4	TRBJ1-5	CASSRQLQQPQHF
TRBV5-8	TRBJ1-2	CASSLLRNGDYGYTF
TRBV2	TRBJ2-5	CASSNGQGRYQETQYF
TRBV5-1	TRBJ2-5	CASREGPARETQYF
TRBV7-8	TRBJ2-1	CASSLGPRWDEQFF
TRBV5-1	TRBJ2-3	CASSSRDFTDTQYF
TRBV20-1	TRBJ2-3	CSAPLAGGAYTQYF
TRBV7-8	TRBJ2-5	CASSVSLRETQYF
TRBV9	TRBJ2-1	CASSPLTGRYNEQFF
TRBV20-1	TRBJ1-4	CSARVSGTPQVNEKLFF
TRBV4-1	TRBJ1-6	CASSQDGAGYNSPLHF
TRBV25-1	TRBJ2-1	CASSELKTSGIANEQFF
TRBV24-1	TRBJ2-2	CATSTSTLSELFF
TRBV29-1	TRBJ2-1	CSVEAGGGGVGEQFF
TRBV29-1	TRBJ2-6	CSVAIGANVLTF
TRBV12-3/TRBV12-4	TRBJ1-5	CASSENGVFNQPQHF
TRBV4-3	TRBJ1-6	CASSQDSPGNSPLHF
TRBV18	TRBJ2-5	CASSPLAWTGKETQYF
TRBV5-5	TRBJ2-5	CASSIQGAQETQYF
TRBV5-1	TRBJ2-1	CASRPRGKGNTNYNEQFF
TRBV3-1	TRBJ2-3	CASSQWGGGPDTQYF
TRBV4-3	TRBJ2-5	CASSLERGETQYF
TRBV30	TRBJ2-3	CAWVPGGNTDTQYF
TRBV5-1	TRBJ2-7	CASSLPQESRVPEQYF
TRBV6-1	TRBJ1-2	CASSEAQGVGGYTF